This T cell receptor (beta chain) was documented in a study of blood T cells in healthy people across ages. General study findings and limits: Greater diversity and more naive CD4+ cells were seen in long-lived donors than in aged donors. The authors considered diversity estimates from one million T cells to be underestimates.

Comments on this clonotype: Its specificity is not known.

The second PCR ran about 6 to 12 cycles with a sample-barcoded 5' primer and J-beta primers. The authors tagged each cDNA molecule using a template-switch adaptor with 12 random nucleotides. A single record per CDR3 protein comes from TCRdb applying MiXCR to the 5' RACE reads. The data hold more than 500,000 distinct CDR3 sequences, with 25% to 30% observed a single time. The ends were cut back, 3 bases at V and 0 bases at J, with 21 bases in the middle. CDR1 and CDR2 (germline): SGHRS, YFSETQ. There are 18 residues in the CDR3. The source of this sequence is a woman aged 70-85 years in good health. The chain uses TRBV5-1 and TRBJ2-5; tentative D call: TRBD2 (6 bases). The sequenced sample was blood. CDR3 bases: TGCGCCAGCAGCTCCCCTGGAACTAGCCTAATTTACCAAGAGACCCAGTACTTC. The encoded protein is CASSSPGTSLIYQETQYF.